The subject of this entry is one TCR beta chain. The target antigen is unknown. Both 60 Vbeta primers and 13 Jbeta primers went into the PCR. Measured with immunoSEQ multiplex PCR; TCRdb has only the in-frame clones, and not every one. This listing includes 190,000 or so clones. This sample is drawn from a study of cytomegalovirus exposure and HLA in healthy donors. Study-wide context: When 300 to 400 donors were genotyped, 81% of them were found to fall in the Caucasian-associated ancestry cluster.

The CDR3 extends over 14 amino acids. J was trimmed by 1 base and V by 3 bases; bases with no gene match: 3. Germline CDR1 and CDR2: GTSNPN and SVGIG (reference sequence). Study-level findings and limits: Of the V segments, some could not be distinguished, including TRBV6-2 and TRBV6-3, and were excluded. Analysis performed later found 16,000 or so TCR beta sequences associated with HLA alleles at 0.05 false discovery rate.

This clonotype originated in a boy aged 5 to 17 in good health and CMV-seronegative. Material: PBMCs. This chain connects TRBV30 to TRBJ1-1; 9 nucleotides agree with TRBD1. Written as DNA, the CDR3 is TGTGCCTGGAGGGGGACAGGGAGGAACACTGAAGCTTTCTTT. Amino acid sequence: CAWRGTGRNTEAFF.